Below are 16 T cell receptor beta chains sequenced from a single sample in a study of blood T cell repertoires in COVID-19. Profiling relied on immunoSEQ multiplex PCR, and the TCRdb table lists in-frame clones only, not all of them. The data show around 60,000 clones, approximately 86% seen once. Sample: peripheral blood. The source of these receptors is a man aged 35 to 55 with acute or convalescent COVID-19.

This clone occurred once. V gene TRBV5-4 combines with J gene TRBJ1-2; TRBD1 agrees at 8 bases. CDR1 and CDR2 (germline): SGHNT, YYREEE (reference sequence). V shed 1 base, J shed 1 base, and the junction held 6 bases outside the gene matches. The CDR3 contains 16 residues. This CDR3 reads CASSLFRGPNNYGYTF. The CDR3 DNA reads as TGTGCCAGCAGCTTGTTCAGGGGGCCAAATAACTATGGCTACACCTTC.

J is TRBJ2-7 and V is TRBV11-2; 7 nucleotides line up with TRBD2. J was trimmed by 6 bases and V by 4 bases; bases with no gene match: 6. The CDR3 is 13 residues long. Per germline, CDR1 SGHAT and CDR2 FQNNGV. The CDR3 DNA is TGTGCCAGCAGCTCCTGGGGAGGGGCCGAGCAGTACTTC. Translation: CASSSWGGAEQYF.

The CDR3 sequence: CASSSRGQGLNEQFF. In nucleotides, the CDR3 is TGTGCCAGCAGCTCACGTGGACAGGGGTTAAATGAGCAGTTCTTC. The chain uses TRBV11-3 and TRBJ2-1, with 9 bases aligning to TRBD1. The ends lost 4 bases at V and 7 bases at J; junction bases unmatched: 8. Per the germline V gene, CDR1 is SGHNT and CDR2 is YENEEA. There are 15 residues in the CDR3.

V gene TRBV27 combines with J gene TRBJ1-6; the D gene is possibly TRBD1 (6 bases). The CDR3 covers 15 residues. The germline V and J ends were trimmed by 7 bases and 7 bases, with 17 bases remaining between them. The germline CDR1 and CDR2 sequences are MNHEY and SMNVEV (reference sequence). CDR3 protein: CASTERWDTNSPLHF. CDR3 nucleotides: TGTGCCAGCACAGAACGGTGGGACACAAATTCACCCCTCCACTTT.

DNA of the CDR3: TGTGCCAGCAGGGCCGGGACAGATCATACCGGGGAGCTGTTTTTT. The encoded protein is CASRAGTDHTGELFF. The chain uses TRBV2 and TRBJ2-2; 7 bases match TRBD1. Germline V gives CDR1 SNHLY, CDR2 FYNNEI. The ends lost 6 bases at V and 5 bases at J; junction bases unmatched: 9. This CDR3 is built from 15 residues.

This clone has a single count. The CDR3 spells CASSQLAGGQVEQFF. DNA of the CDR3: TGTGCCAGCAGCCAATTAGCGGGGGGGCAGGTTGAGCAGTTCTTC. The J gene is TRBJ2-1, the V gene TRBV14; 11 bases are a match to TRBD2. The ends lost 2 bases at V and 9 bases at J; junction bases unmatched: 6. In germline, CDR1 is SGHDN, CDR2 FVKESK. The CDR3 loop spans 15 amino acids.

V gene TRBV9 combines with J gene TRBJ1-6, with D perhaps matching TRBD1 (5 bases). Germline V lookup: CDR1 SGDLS, CDR2 YYNGEE. V lost 0 bases and J 6 bases, leaving 10 bases between the germline ends. This CDR3 has 15 residues. The CDR3 loop is CASSVGGRSNSPLHF. CDR3 bases: TGTGCCAGCAGCGTAGGGGGCAGATCTAATTCACCCCTCCACTTT.

This chain uses TRBV27 with TRBJ1-5; D unclear. The length of the CDR3 is 13 residues. Germline V gene data show CDR1 as MNHEY and CDR2 as SMNVEV (reference sequence). V was shortened by 5 bases and J by 1 base, with 6 bases between the two germline ends. The CDR3 nucleotides read TGTGCCAGCAGTCGGAGCAGCAATCAGCCCCAGCATTTT. Amino acid sequence: CASSRSSNQPQHF.

The chain carries TRBV7-3 and TRBJ1-1; possible D gene TRBD1, 5 bases. Between the trimmed V and J ends, which lost 3 bases and 3 bases, there was a span of 14 bases. The CDR3 covers 15 residues. Germline V CDR1 and CDR2: SGHTA, FQGTGA. DNA for the CDR3: TGTGCCAGCAGCTTCCCCTCGACGGGGGACACTGAAGCTTTCTTT. It is translated as CASSFPSTGDTEAFF.

The chain is built from TRBV3-1 (or the pseudogene TRBV3-2) and TRBJ1-4, with TRBD1 as a possible D gene (5 bases). Trimming left V 5 bases short and J 3 bases short, with 10 bases between. Germline V gene data show CDR1 as LGHDT and CDR2 as YNNKEL (reference sequence). The CDR3 has 14 residues. CDR3 DNA sequence: TGTGCCAGCAGCTATCGACAGCCTAATGAAAAACTGTTTTTT. Its translation is CASSYRQPNEKLFF.

J is TRBJ1-2 and V is TRBV19, with D unresolved. Germline V gives CDR1 LNHDA, CDR2 SQIVND (reference sequence). The CDR3 has 14 amino acids. The germline V and J ends were trimmed by 4 bases and 1 base, with 10 bases remaining between them. The CDR3 reads CASSTLGLNYGYTF. The CDR3 nucleotides read TGTGCCAGTAGTACCCTTGGGCTTAACTATGGCTACACCTTC.

The chain couples TRBV7-2 to TRBJ2-4, with D maybe TRBD2 (6 bases). The V end lost 4 bases, the J end lost 8 bases, and 21 bases lay between the germline ends. Germline CDR1 reads SGHTA; CDR2 reads FQGNSA. This CDR3 contains 16 residues. The CDR3 loop reads CASSSPSSVGKDIQYF. Written as DNA, the CDR3 is TGTGCCAGCAGCTCCCCCTCTAGCGTGGGAAAAGACATTCAGTACTTC. Combining the CDR3 with reference TRBV7-2 and TRBJ2-4 gives the whole variable domain GAGVSQSPSNKVTEKGKDVELRCDPISGHTALYWYRQSLGQGLEFLIYFQGNSAPDKSGLPSDRFSAERTGGSVSTLTIQRTQQEDSAVYLCASSSPSSVGKDIQYFGAGTRLSVL.

This chain uses TRBV5-1 with TRBJ1-2; D call uncertain. V lost 1 base to trimming and J lost 4 bases, with 11 bases between them. Germline V gives CDR1 SGHRS, CDR2 YFSETQ. This CDR3 has 14 amino acids. The CDR3 nucleotides are TGCGCCAGCAGCTTGAACAGTGGATCCTATGGCTACACCTTC. As protein: CASSLNSGSYGYTF.

The CDR3 loop is CATRGEGQSYGYTF. CDR3 DNA sequence: TGTGCCACGAGAGGGGAGGGTCAATCCTATGGCTACACCTTC. J is TRBJ1-2 and V is TRBV6-5; D perhaps matches TRBD1 (5 bases). V was trimmed by 10 bases and J by 4 bases, leaving 19 bases between them. Germline V gives CDR1 MNHEY, CDR2 SVGAGI. This CDR3 has 14 amino acids.

By share of the sample, this clone is medium-sized. This chain connects TRBV7-8 to TRBJ2-7; 12 bases agree with TRBD2. CDR3 size: 15 residues. V lost 3 bases and J lost 7; bases outside the gene matches: 7. The germline V gene has CDR1 SGHVS and CDR2 FQNEAQ. The CDR3 loop is CASSLWTSGEGEQYF. CDR3 nucleotides: TGTGCCAGCAGCTTGTGGACTAGCGGGGAAGGGGAGCAGTACTTC.

The sample holds one count of this clone. J is TRBJ2-7 and V is TRBV30; tentative D call: TRBD1 (6 bases). The germline gives CDR1 GTSNPN, CDR2 SVGIG (reference sequence). This CDR3 spans 12 amino acids. V lost 3 bases to trimming and J lost 5 bases, with 11 bases between them. CDR3 residues: CAWSSQGHEQYF. The CDR3 coding sequence is TGTGCCTGGAGCTCCCAGGGGCACGAGCAGTACTTC.